This T cell receptor (beta chain) derives from a study of blood T cell repertoires in COVID-19. Study details: Collection of acute and convalescent COVID-19 samples took place in the United States, Italy and Spain.

Repertoires were generated with immunoSEQ multiplex PCR, while TCRdb's copy carries only in-frame clones and drops some. The sample holds roughly 35,000 clones, 78% seen once. Trimming removed 1 base from V and 7 bases from J, with 16 bases in between. There are 16 residues in the CDR3. Germline assignment: CDR1 LNHNV and CDR2 YYDKDF (reference sequence). Sequencing input: peripheral blood. The sequence was collected from a man older than 75 with acute or convalescent COVID-19. This chain connects TRBV15 to TRBJ1-4; D is unclear. CDR3 region: CATSRGAQRTFEKLFF. Written as DNA, the CDR3 is TGTGCCACCAGCAGAGGAGCCCAGAGGACTTTTGAAAAACTGTTTTTT.